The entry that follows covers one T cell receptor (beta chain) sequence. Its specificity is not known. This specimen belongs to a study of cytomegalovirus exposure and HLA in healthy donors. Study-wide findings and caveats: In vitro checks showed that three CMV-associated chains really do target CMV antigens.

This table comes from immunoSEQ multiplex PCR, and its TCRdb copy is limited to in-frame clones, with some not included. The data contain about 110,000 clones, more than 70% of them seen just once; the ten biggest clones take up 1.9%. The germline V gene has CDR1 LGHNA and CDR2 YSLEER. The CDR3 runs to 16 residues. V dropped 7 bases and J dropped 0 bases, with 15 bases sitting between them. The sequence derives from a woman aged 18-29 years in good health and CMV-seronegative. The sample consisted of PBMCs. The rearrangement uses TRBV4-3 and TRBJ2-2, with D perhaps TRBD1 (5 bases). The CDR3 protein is CASTRQGNSNTGELFF. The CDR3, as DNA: TGCGCCAGCACAAGGCAGGGTAATTCGAACACCGGGGAGCTGTTTTTT.